These 21 T cell receptor beta chains were all obtained from the same sample, sequenced in a study of CXCR3-negative and CXCR3-positive naive CD8 T cells. Study-level points and caveats: More hydrophobic TRB CDR3s were found in CXCR3-positive naive cells than in CXCR3-negative naive cells.

No antigen is known for these receptors. The libraries of TRB cDNA were constructed through 5' RACE using UMI labels. No DNA is given; TCRdb re-called the 5' RACE reads and lists each CDR3 protein once. The table lists about 130,000 distinct CDR3 sequences, with 0.41% in the top ten. Source material: naive CXCR3+ CD8+ T cells from blood. The sample's subset: CD45RO-CCR7+CD27+CD95- naive CD8+ T cells expressing CXCR3 (TNR3+). These receptors all stem from a human donor in good health. Some clones in this sample may be carry-over from other donors' samples.

The genes are TRBV20-1 and TRBJ2-7. The germline CDR1 and CDR2 sequences are DFQATT and SNEGSKA (reference sequence). The CDR3 covers 11 residues. The CDR3 reads CSARTIYEQYF.

The gene calls are TRBV5-6 and TRBJ2-1; TCRdb gives TRBD1 as the D gene, but with no DNA this cannot be confirmed. Germline V gives CDR1 SGHDT, CDR2 YYEEEE. This CDR3 contains 13 residues. CDR3 protein: CASSLGGTGEQFF.

This chain links TRBV27 with TRBJ2-5; TCRdb lists TRBD2, though no DNA is available to test this call. Germline V gene lookup returns CDR1 MNHEY and CDR2 SMNVEV (reference sequence). The CDR3 contains 14 residues. The CDR3 sequence: CASSFLGGAETQYF.

The chain has TRBV6-6 and TRBJ2-1; TCRdb indicates TRBD2, and absent DNA this call remains unverified. Germline-derived CDR1 and CDR2 are MNHNY and SVGAGI (reference sequence). The CDR3 consists of 17 residues. The CDR3 spells CASSPGTSELHYNEQFF.

The chain recombines TRBV9 with TRBJ2-7. CDR1 SGDLS and CDR2 YYNGEE come from the germline V gene. CDR3 length: 16 amino acids. CDR3 residues: CASSPRTETLSYEQYF.

The chain carries TRBV4-2 and TRBJ1-5; no DNA is available, so the TRBD1 call from TCRdb remains unchecked. CDR3 length equals 15 residues. Per germline, CDR1 LGHNA and CDR2 YNFKEQ. CDR3 loop: CASSRGTDSNQPQHF.

The chain recombines TRBV13 with TRBJ2-7; as DNA is missing, the TRBD1 call by TCRdb cannot be tested. CDR1 is PRHDT, CDR2 FYEKMQ, per germline (reference sequence). The CDR3 contains 14 residues. The CDR3 here is CASSLGRTGREQYF.

This chain links TRBV29-1 with TRBJ2-7; TCRdb returns TRBD2, unconfirmable since there is no DNA. The CDR3 runs 14 residues. Germline V gene sequence: CDR1 SQVTM, CDR2 ANQGSEA. CDR3 protein: CSVEDQREGREQYF.

J is TRBJ2-1 and V is TRBV24-1; checking the TCRdb D call of TRBD2 is not possible without DNA. The length of the CDR3 is 18 residues. In germline, CDR1 is KGHDR, CDR2 SFDVKD. CDR3 sequence: CATARPGGLAGSSGEQFF.

The chain links TRBV12-3 or TRBV12-4 to TRBJ1-3; TCRdb's D gene call, TRBD1, goes unchecked for lack of DNA. CDR3 size: 18 residues. The CDR3 sequence: CASSYPLADRASGNTIYF.

The genes are TRBV7-9 and TRBJ2-2; TCRdb gives TRBD2 as the D gene, but with no DNA this cannot be confirmed. The CDR3 is made up of 16 amino acids. Germline V gene data show CDR1 as SEHNR and CDR2 as FQNEAQ (reference sequence). The CDR3 reads CASLSMDGGNTGELFF. Full variable domain (rest looked up from reference TRBV7-9 and TRBJ2-2): DTGVSQNPRHKITKRGQNVTFRCDPISEHNRLYWYRQTLGQGPEFLTYFQNEAQLEKSRLLSDRFSAERPKGSFSTLEIQRTEQGDSAMYLCASLSMDGGNTGELFFGEGSRLTVL.

V is TRBV9 and J is TRBJ2-7; the TRBD1 assignment by TCRdb is unverifiable without DNA. Germline V CDR1 and CDR2: SGDLS, YYNGEE. This CDR3 region has 14 residues. The CDR3 spells CASSVSGQTYEQYF.

This chain connects TRBV5-1 to TRBJ1-1. Germline V gene data show CDR1 as SGHRS and CDR2 as YFSETQ. The CDR3 is 13 amino acids. CDR3 region: CASSLDLNTEAFF. Full variable domain (outside the CDR3, taken from reference TRBV5-1 and TRBJ1-1): KAGVTQTPRYLIKTRGQQVTLSCSPISGHRSVSWYQQTPGQGLQFLFEYFSETQRNKGNFPGRFSGRQFSNSRSEMNVSTLELGDSALYLCASSLDLNTEAFFGQGTRLTVV.

The CDR3 region is CASSQERGGQETQYF. The chain joins TRBV4-3 to TRBJ2-5; TCRdb indicates TRBD2, and absent DNA this call remains unverified. The CDR3 runs 15 residues. Germline V CDR1 and CDR2: LGHNA, YSLEER.

The chain joins TRBV12-3 or TRBV12-4 to TRBJ2-7; as DNA is missing, the TRBD1 call by TCRdb cannot be tested. CDR3 length: 14 residues. The CDR3: CASSWGQGFPEQYF.

V usage is TRBV29-1 and J usage is TRBJ1-1. Germline V lookup: CDR1 SQVTM, CDR2 ANQGSEA. This CDR3 has 12 amino acids. Here the CDR3 reads CSVVAENTEAFF.

V usage is TRBV11-2 and J usage is TRBJ2-5; the D call of TRBD2 rests on TCRdb alone, since no DNA is present to check it. Germline V gene data show CDR1 as SGHAT and CDR2 as FQNNGV. This CDR3 comprises 16 residues. The CDR3 here is CASSPRVSGRGETQYF.

J is TRBJ2-1 and V is TRBV15; TCRdb gives TRBD2 as the D gene, but with no DNA this cannot be confirmed. This CDR3 contains 16 residues. Germline lookup yields CDR1 LNHNV and CDR2 YYDKDF (reference sequence). CDR3 sequence: CATSRKAGVGDNEQFF.

The chain combines TRBV7-2 with TRBJ2-7; TCRdb's D call of TRBD2 is untestable without DNA. Germline V gene data show CDR1 as SGHTA and CDR2 as FQGNSA. This CDR3 spans 15 amino acids. CDR3 amino acids: CASSQTGLATYEQYF.

This chain connects TRBV7-9 to TRBJ2-1; with no DNA, the TCRdb D assignment of TRBD1 cannot be verified. CDR3 length: 12 residues. Germline V gene sequence: CDR1 SEHNR, CDR2 FQNEAQ (reference sequence). The CDR3 loop reads CASSYGGYEQFF.

Here the CDR3 reads CSVELVEVYNEQFF. The chain has TRBV29-1 and TRBJ2-1. The CDR3 is 14 amino acids. Germline lookup yields CDR1 SQVTM and CDR2 ANQGSEA.